The 30 T cell receptor beta chains listed next were all sequenced from one sample in a study of cytomegalovirus exposure and HLA in healthy donors. 13 Jbeta primers and 60 Vbeta primers were used for the PCR. Assay used: immunoSEQ multiplex PCR; TCRdb lists only in-frame clones, some missing. In the table there are roughly 140,000 clones, over 75% of which are singletons. Sequencing was done on a sample of PBMCs. The source is a male donor in good health and CMV-seronegative.

The gene calls are TRBV7-8 and TRBJ1-1; D not resolved. V shed 5 bases and J shed 5 bases, with 15 bases lying between them. CDR1 is SGHVS and CDR2 is FQNEAQ in the germline V gene. CDR3 size: 14 residues. DNA of the CDR3: TGTGCCAGCAGCCGACGTCCAGGTCTGACTGAAGCTTTCTTT. This codes for CASSRRPGLTEAFF.

The chain couples TRBV11-2 to TRBJ2-5; D not resolved. This CDR3 is 14 amino acids long. Germline CDR1 SGHAT, CDR2 FQNNGV. V was cut by 1 base and J by 5 bases, with 11 bases left in between. CDR3 bases: TGTGCCAGCAGCTTAGTAGGCGAGGTGGAGACCCAGTACTTC. Translated, it gives CASSLVGEVETQYF.

This rearrangement joins TRBV5-1 to TRBJ2-1, with TRBD1 matching 8 bases. Germline V gene data show CDR1 as SGHRS and CDR2 as YFSETQ. V gave up 1 base and J gave up 5 bases; unmatched junction bases: 5. The CDR3 loop spans 15 amino acids. CDR3 in DNA: TGCGCCAGCAGCTTGAGGACAGGGTCGGACAATGAGCAGTTCTTC. It yields the protein CASSLRTGSDNEQFF.

The V call is TRBV9, the J call TRBJ2-7; tentatively, D is TRBD2 (6 bases). Germline V gene data show CDR1 as SGDLS and CDR2 as YYNGEE. V was clipped by 0 bases and J by 7 bases, with 8 bases between them. The CDR3 consists of 12 residues. The CDR3 DNA reads as TGTGCCAGCAGCGTAGTCGCGGGGGAGCAGTACTTC. Translation gives CASSVVAGEQYF. Combining the CDR3 with reference TRBV9 and TRBJ2-7 gives the whole variable domain DSGVTQTPKHLITATGQRVTLRCSPRSGDLSVYWYQQSLDQGLQFLIQYYNGEERAKGNILERFSAQQFPDLHSELNLSSLELGDSALYFCASSVVAGEQYFGPGTRLTVT.

This sequence joins TRBV6-6 and TRBJ2-7; 9 bases align to TRBD2. Trimming removed 2 bases from V and 1 base from J; junction bases left unmatched: 3. CDR1 is MNHNY, CDR2 SVGAGI, per germline (reference sequence). This CDR3 region has 15 residues. DNA for the CDR3: TGTGCCAGCAGTTACGGAGCGGGAGGTTCCTACGAGCAGTACTTC. This translates into CASSYGAGGSYEQYF.

The V gene is TRBV7-9, the J gene TRBJ1-5, with 8 positions matching TRBD1. With 6 bases clipped from V and 1 base from J, the junction kept 5 bases outside the gene matches. Germline CDR1 is SEHNR and CDR2 is FQNEAQ (reference sequence). This CDR3 spans 15 amino acids. This CDR3 is CASSKTGESNQPQHF. As DNA, the CDR3 is TGTGCCAGCAGTAAGACAGGGGAGAGCAATCAGCCCCAGCATTTT.

The V and J genes are TRBV6-5 and TRBJ2-3, with D possibly matching TRBD2 (5 bases). Per the germline V gene, CDR1 is MNHEY and CDR2 is SVGAGI. The CDR3 is made up of 15 amino acids. V gave up 7 bases and J gave up 2 bases, with 16 bases separating them. As DNA, the CDR3 is TGTGCCAGCACGGGTCCCGGCCGGGACACAGATACGCAGTATTTT. It encodes CASTGPGRDTDTQYF.

Only one count was recorded for this clone. The V and J genes are TRBV6-4 and TRBJ2-1; 11 bases are shared with TRBD2. Germline-derived CDR1 and CDR2 are MRHNA and SNTAGT. The CDR3 covers 14 residues. The V and J ends lost 0 bases and 9 bases, in that order; junction bases with no gene match: 1. The CDR3 nucleotides read TGTGCCAGCAGTGACTCCGGGACTAGCGGTGAGCAGTTCTTC. Amino acid sequence: CASSDSGTSGEQFF.

This rearrangement joins TRBV29-1 to TRBJ2-7; D may be TRBD2 (5 bases). V was clipped by 0 bases and J by 4 bases, with 7 bases between them. From germline, CDR1 is SQVTM and CDR2 ANQGSEA. The CDR3 spans 12 residues. The CDR3 here is CSVEDSGYEQYF. DNA for the CDR3: TGCAGCGTTGAAGATTCGGGGTACGAGCAGTACTTC.

This clone was seen a few times. The V and J genes are TRBV7-9 and TRBJ1-1; 7 nucleotides agree with TRBD1. Germline V gives CDR1 SEHNR, CDR2 FQNEAQ (reference sequence). The CDR3 sequence is 15 residues long. The trim removed 7 bases at V and 3 bases at J, leaving 11 bases unmatched. CDR3 nucleotides: TGTGCCAGCATCCCCCTTAACGACAGGGACACTGAAGCTTTCTTT. As protein: CASIPLNDRDTEAFF.

The rearrangement links TRBV9 to TRBJ2-5; 8 nucleotides agree with TRBD2. The V gene's germline CDR1 is SGDLS and CDR2 YYNGEE. The CDR3 has 15 residues. Trimming removed 2 bases from V and 4 bases from J; junction bases left unmatched: 7. DNA of the CDR3: TGTGCCAGCAGCGTTACTAGCGGTTGGGGAGAGACCCAGTACTTC. Translated: CASSVTSGWGETQYF.

The chain recombines TRBV27 with TRBJ2-5, with TRBD1 matching over 8 bases. Gene TRBJ2-7 matches the end of the DNA better, so the J call may be wrong. From germline, CDR1 is MNHEY and CDR2 SMNVEV (reference sequence). There are 14 residues in the CDR3. In DNA form, the CDR3 reads TGTGCCAGCAGTGTTAGACAGGGGAACTACGAGCAGTACTTC. This translates into CASSVRQGNYEQYF.

This clone showed up just once. The genes are TRBV6-5 and TRBJ2-7, with 14 nucleotides matching TRBD2. CDR1 is MNHEY and CDR2 is SVGAGI in the germline V gene. The CDR3 has 14 amino acids. With V trimmed by 5 bases and J by 7 bases, 4 bases remained unmatched. The CDR3 reads CASSPGLAGGEQYF. Written as DNA, the CDR3 is TGTGCCAGCAGTCCCGGACTAGCGGGAGGTGAGCAGTACTTC.

The rearrangement joins TRBV29-1 to TRBJ2-7, with D maybe TRBD1 (6 bases). This CDR3 has 15 residues. V was trimmed by 0 bases and J by 2 bases, leaving 14 bases between them. Germline values: CDR1 SQVTM, CDR2 ANQGSEA. The CDR3 sequence: CSVEEPGTLTYEQYF. CDR3 in DNA: TGCAGCGTTGAAGAGCCCGGGACACTTACCTACGAGCAGTACTTC.

This clone has a handful of counts. J is TRBJ2-7 and V is TRBV4-3; TRBD2 matches at 7 bases. J gave up 7 bases and V 0 bases, and 9 bases lay outside the gene matches. There are 15 residues in the CDR3. The V gene's germline CDR1 is LGHNA and CDR2 YSLEER. The CDR3 loop reads CASSQEGAGSWEQYF. The CDR3 bases are TGCGCCAGCAGCCAAGAAGGAGCGGGATCGTGGGAGCAGTACTTC.

This chain connects TRBV4-3 to TRBJ1-2; D remains ambiguous. Germline CDR1 LGHNA, CDR2 YSLEER. This CDR3 spans 14 amino acids. V gave up 0 bases and J gave up 4 bases, with 9 bases separating them. CDR3 amino acids: CASSQDTGSYGYTF. DNA for the CDR3: TGCGCCAGCAGCCAAGATACGGGTTCCTATGGCTACACCTTC.

The rearrangement links TRBV5-6 to TRBJ2-1, with D tentatively TRBD1 (5 bases). Trimming cost V 1 base and J 5 bases, with 13 bases left between them. Per the germline V gene, CDR1 is SGHDT and CDR2 is YYEEEE. The CDR3 consists of 15 residues. The CDR3 spells CASSLLGAWDNEQFF. The DNA for the CDR3 is TGTGCCAGCAGCTTGCTTGGGGCCTGGGACAATGAGCAGTTCTTC.

The J gene is TRBJ2-2, the V gene TRBV19, with 9 bases lining up with TRBD1. Germline-derived CDR1 and CDR2 are LNHDA and SQIVND (reference sequence). V dropped 5 bases and J dropped 7; count of bases not matched to a gene: 8. The CDR3 consists of 15 residues. CDR3 DNA: TGTGCCAGTAGTTTGGGACAGGGAAACGGCGGGGAGCTGTTTTTT. This sequence encodes CASSLGQGNGGELFF.

V is TRBV2 and J is TRBJ2-7, with TRBD1 as a possible D gene (5 bases). CDR3 size: 12 residues. Germline CDR1 SNHLY, CDR2 FYNNEI. Trimming took off 8 bases at V and 10 bases at J, with 18 bases between the two ends. The CDR3: CASRRTGLGQYF. The CDR3, as DNA: TGTGCCAGCCGGCGAACAGGTCTGGGCCAGTACTTC.

J is TRBJ1-2 and V is TRBV5-5; D remains unclear. There are 14 residues in the CDR3. V gave up 2 bases and J gave up 8 bases, with 16 bases separating them. Germline loops: CDR1 SGHKS, CDR2 YYEKEE (reference sequence). Here the CDR3 reads CASSFSQVSRGYTF. CDR3 in DNA: TGTGCCAGCAGCTTCTCCCAGGTCAGCCGGGGCTACACCTTC.

The rearrangement uses TRBV6-5 and TRBJ1-4; D possibly corresponds to TRBD1 (6 bases). The CDR3 sequence is 14 residues long. Trimming removed 5 bases at V and 4 bases at J, with 11 bases between. Germline values: CDR1 MNHEY, CDR2 SVGAGI. The CDR3: CASSRRGINEKLFF. CDR3 DNA sequence: TGTGCCAGCAGTCGCAGGGGCATTAATGAAAAACTGTTTTTT.

This clone was found a few times. V usage is TRBV28 and J usage is TRBJ1-3; 7 bases agree with TRBD1. The CDR3 runs 14 residues. Germline V gives CDR1 MDHEN, CDR2 SYDVKM. J lost 2 bases, V lost 6 bases, and 4 bases had no gene match. Written as DNA, the CDR3 is TGTGCCAGCAGACGCGGGACAGCTGGAAACACCATATATTTT. Translated: CASRRGTAGNTIYF.

This sequence joins TRBV28 and TRBJ1-5, with D possibly being TRBD1 (6 bases). The CDR3 length is 12 residues. Germline V CDR1 and CDR2: MDHEN, SYDVKM. CDR3 region: CAHRGGIQPQHF. CDR3 in DNA: TGTGCTCATCGAGGGGGAATTCAGCCCCAGCATTTT.

The V and J genes are TRBV7-8 and TRBJ1-2, with D perhaps TRBD1 (5 bases). The CDR3 is 17 residues long. Germline lookup yields CDR1 SGHVS and CDR2 FQNEAQ. V was cut by 5 bases and J by 4 bases, with 23 bases left in between. The CDR3, as DNA: TGTGCCAGCAGCCCCCCAAGGGGAACAGGTCTCTTCTATGGCTACACCTTC. Amino acid sequence: CASSPPRGTGLFYGYTF.

The CDR3 DNA follows: TGTGCCAGCAGCACAAGACAGGGCGCCCCTTACGAGCAGTACTTC. It yields the protein CASSTRQGAPYEQYF. The chain carries TRBV11-2 and TRBJ2-7; 7 positions match TRBD1. V shed 5 bases, J shed 4 bases, and the junction held 11 bases outside the gene matches. CDR3 length: 15 residues. Per germline, CDR1 SGHAT and CDR2 FQNNGV.

The V and J genes are TRBV5-6 and TRBJ2-2, with D uncertain. Germline V CDR1 and CDR2: SGHDT, YYEEEE. The ends were cut back, 0 bases at V and 7 bases at J, with 4 bases in the middle. The length of the CDR3 is 12 residues. The CDR3 reads CASSLAVGELFF. In DNA, the CDR3 is TGTGCCAGCAGCTTGGCGGTCGGGGAGCTGTTTTTT. The full variable domain, in which reference TRBV5-6 and TRBJ2-2 provide the parts outside the CDR3, is DAGVTQSPTHLIKTRGQQVTLRCSPKSGHDTVSWYQQALGQGPQFIFQYYEEEERQRGNFPDRFSGHQFPNYSSELNVNALLLGDSALYLCASSLAVGELFFGEGSRLTVL.

V is TRBV4-3 and J is TRBJ2-1, with a tentative D call TRBD2 (6 bases). Between the trimmed V and J ends, which lost 0 bases and 10 bases, there was a span of 13 bases. Germline CDR1 is LGHNA and CDR2 is YSLEER. The CDR3 length is 14 residues. CDR3 residues: CASSQDRLAKEQFF. The CDR3 DNA reads TGCGCCAGCAGCCAAGATAGGCTAGCGAAAGAGCAGTTCTTC.

The chain recombines TRBV11-2 with TRBJ1-1; D is perhaps TRBD1 (6 bases). Looked up from germline, CDR1 is SGHAT and CDR2 is FQNNGV. The CDR3 extends over 13 amino acids. V was pared by 8 bases and J by 0 bases, with 10 bases between. CDR3 coding DNA: TGTGCCAGCGTGACAGGACTGAACACTGAAGCTTTCTTT. It specifies CASVTGLNTEAFF.

The chain's CDR3 is CASSLEYNVPSYNEQFF. In DNA, the CDR3 is TGTGCCAGCAGTTTGGAGTATAACGTCCCTTCCTACAATGAGCAGTTCTTC. J is TRBJ2-1 and V is TRBV27, with D unclear. Germline loops: CDR1 MNHEY, CDR2 SMNVEV (reference sequence). Trimming shortened V by 3 bases and J by 1 base, and 16 bases separated the two germline ends. The length of the CDR3 is 17 residues.

The rearrangement links TRBV2 to TRBJ2-1; the D gene is possibly TRBD2 (6 bases). The CDR3 runs 13 residues. V was trimmed by 10 bases and J by 0 bases, leaving 10 bases between them. Germline V gene data show CDR1 as SNHLY and CDR2 as FYNNEI. DNA of the CDR3: TGTGCCACAACCGGGGGCTCCTACAATGAGCAGTTCTTC. Translating gives CATTGGSYNEQFF. Using reference TRBV2 and TRBJ2-1 for the parts outside the CDR3, the full variable domain is EPEVTQTPSHQVTQMGQEVILRCVPISNHLYFYWYRQILGQKVEFLVSFYNNEISEKSEIFDDQFSVERPDGSNFTLKIRSTKLEDSAMYFCATTGGSYNEQFFGPGTRLTVL.